The clone carrying this T cell receptor (beta chain) was seen a few times. The data originate from a study of CD8+CD57+ T cells in acquired aplastic anemia. The authors sequenced patients whose flow cytometry had shown CD8+CD57+ cell expansion. In all patients, the disease was severe acquired aplastic anemia. V shed 2 bases and J shed 1 base, with 5 bases lying between them. The CDR3 loop spans 14 amino acids. In germline, CDR1 is SGHAT, CDR2 FQDESV (reference sequence). Genomic DNA was employed as the template in profiling TCR beta VDJ and CDR3. From the reads, TCRdb called clonotypes with MiXCR, one entry per CDR3 protein. The data hold approximately 470,000 distinct CDR3 sequences, with around a third observed a single time.

The rearrangement joins TRBV11-1 to TRBJ2-2; D ambiguous. The source of this sequence is a human donor with aplastic anemia. Sequencing was carried out using sorted CD4+, CD8+, or CD8+CD57+ T cells (not recorded which) from PBMCs. The CDR3 nucleotides are TGTGCCAGCAGCTTAATCGAGAACACCGGGGAGCTGTTTTTT. It codes for CASSLIENTGELFF.